These 9 T cell receptor beta chains originate from one sample sequenced in a study of T cell changes during pregnancy in multiple sclerosis. The assay was immunoSEQ multiplex PCR, and TCRdb's table has in-frame clones only and misses some. Counted here are 60,000 to 75,000 clones, 91% occurring once; the ten biggest clones make up roughly 0.85%. Sequenced material: peripheral blood, taken before pregnancy. These receptors were collected from a female donor with multiple sclerosis, enrolled in a pregnancy study.

The CDR3: CASSLGSGSGANVLTF. The CDR3, as DNA: TGCGCCAGCAGCTTGGGTTCGGGTTCTGGGGCCAACGTCCTGACTTTC. The chain couples TRBV5-1 to TRBJ2-6; D is ambiguous. V was cut by 0 bases and J by 1 base, with 8 bases left in between. CDR1 and CDR2 (germline): SGHRS, YFSETQ. The CDR3 consists of 16 residues.

This clone was seen a single time. The rearrangement uses TRBV9 and TRBJ2-2; D gene uncertain. Trimming took off 0 bases at V and 7 bases at J, with 10 bases between the two ends. The germline V gene has CDR1 SGDLS and CDR2 YYNGEE. CDR3 length: 14 amino acids. The CDR3 DNA is TGTGCCAGCAGCGTAGAGTTAGTCATCGGGGAGCTGTTTTTT. It specifies CASSVELVIGELFF.

This clone occurred once. The chain employs TRBV5-4 and TRBJ2-3; 7 bases fit TRBD2. The junction had 12 bases not matched to a gene; V was cut back by 2 bases and J by 6 bases. The CDR3 totals 16 residues. Germline values: CDR1 SGHNT, CDR2 YYREEE (reference sequence). The CDR3 DNA sequence: TGTGCCAGCAGCTTCGGAAGCGCGCACGGGGGGGATACGCAGTATTTT. It specifies CASSFGSAHGGDTQYF.

The chain links TRBV27 to TRBJ1-2; TRBD1 might be the D (5 bases). The CDR3 loop spans 13 amino acids. Germline V CDR1 and CDR2: MNHEY, SMNVEV (reference sequence). The V end was cut by 4 bases, the J end by 6 bases, with 12 bases between. DNA of the CDR3: TGTGCCAGCAGTTCAAGGGGATTGGATGGCTACACCTTC. It specifies CASSSRGLDGYTF.

The chain couples TRBV7-2 to TRBJ2-3, with TRBD1 as a possible D gene (6 bases). CDR3 length equals 15 residues. Germline loops: CDR1 SGHTA, CDR2 FQGNSA. V was cut by 1 base and J by 6 bases, with 14 bases left in between. CDR3: CASSLEGVRGDTQYF. Here the CDR3 DNA reads TGTGCCAGCAGCTTAGAGGGGGTTAGGGGGGATACGCAGTATTTT.

This chain joins TRBV19 and TRBJ1-1, with TRBD1 identical over 11 bases. This CDR3 is 15 amino acids long. V lost 3 bases and J lost 5; bases outside the gene matches: 5. CDR1 LNHDA and CDR2 SQIVND come from the germline V gene (reference sequence). Here the CDR3 DNA reads TGTGCCAGTAGTATGAGGACAGGGGGCTCGACTGAAGCTTTCTTT. This translates into CASSMRTGGSTEAFF.

The gene calls are TRBV6-1 and TRBJ2-5, with D hard to call. The CDR3 contains 12 residues. Germline values: CDR1 MNHNS, CDR2 SASEGT. V was pared by 7 bases and J by 2 bases, with 8 bases between. The CDR3 coding sequence is TGTGCCAGCAAGAGCTGGCAAGAGACCCAGTACTTC. Amino acid sequence: CASKSWQETQYF.

This chain uses TRBV7-9 with TRBJ1-6, with TRBD1 matching over 8 bases. With V trimmed by 5 bases and J by 8 bases, 11 bases remained unmatched. Germline V gene lookup returns CDR1 SEHNR and CDR2 FQNEAQ (reference sequence). This CDR3 has 16 amino acids. The CDR3 DNA reads as TGTGCCAGCAGCGCAGACAGGGGCCCCAGGGATTCACCCCTCCACTTT. Translating gives CASSADRGPRDSPLHF.

The chain is built from TRBV5-4 and TRBJ1-2; perhaps TRBD1 as D (5 bases). The CDR3 runs to 15 residues. Trimming removed 1 base from V and 4 bases from J, with 14 bases in between. Per the germline V gene, CDR1 is SGHNT and CDR2 is YYREEE (reference sequence). This CDR3 reads CASSLSGIGGYGYTF. The CDR3 region has the DNA TGTGCCAGCAGCTTGTCAGGGATTGGTGGCTATGGCTACACCTTC.